A single sample gave rise to the 9 T cell receptor beta chains below, sequenced in a study of identical twins. Each CDR3 protein gets one entry after TCRdb re-called the 5' RACE reads with MiXCR. The table records some 900,000 distinct CDR3 sequences, roughly an eighth of them present only once. These data were also reused for a study on yellow fever vaccine responses in identical twins.

The sequenced sample consisted of PBMCs. Receptor source: a woman between 18 and 29 years old in good health.

This rearrangement joins TRBV20-1 to TRBJ1-1; D is possibly TRBD1 (6 bases). The germline V and J ends were trimmed by 6 bases and 3 bases, with 26 bases remaining between them. CDR3 length: 17 residues. CDR1 and CDR2 (germline): DFQATT, SNEGSKA (reference sequence). The CDR3 nucleotides read TGCAGTGCAGGAACCGCAGGGGTTCGGTCCGCGTACACTGAAGCTTTCTTT. Translating gives CSAGTAGVRSAYTEAFF.

This clonotype turned up a few times. The chain employs TRBV20-1 and TRBJ1-1; D call uncertain. Trimming took off 6 bases at V and 2 bases at J, with 16 bases between the two ends. Germline CDR1 is DFQATT and CDR2 is SNEGSKA (reference sequence). This CDR3 spans 14 amino acids. The CDR3 loop reads CSASFEGFNTEAFF. CDR3 DNA sequence: TGCAGTGCCAGCTTTGAGGGATTTAACACTGAAGCTTTCTTT.

This clonotype was picked up many times. The junction departs from the called germline gene at one end, perhaps through a read error. The chain recombines TRBV3-1 with TRBJ2-3; D remains unclear. This CDR3 has 10 residues. In germline, CDR1 is LGHDT, CDR2 YNNKEL (reference sequence). In nucleotides, the CDR3 is TGTGCCAGCAGCCAAGACTCTGTACATTTT. It is translated as CASSQDSVHF.

The chain is built from TRBV5-1 and TRBJ1-4; no clear D. The V and J ends lost 0 bases and 0 bases respectively, with 12 bases between them. In germline, CDR1 is SGHRS, CDR2 YFSETQ. The CDR3 extends over 17 amino acids. The CDR3 here is CASSLDAGPTTNEKLFF. The CDR3 nucleotides read TGCGCCAGCAGCTTGGATGCAGGTCCGACAACTAATGAAAAACTGTTTTTT.

This clonotype was picked up a small number of times. J is TRBJ1-6 and V is TRBV15; D gene ambiguous. CDR1 is LNHNV and CDR2 is YYDKDF in the germline V gene (reference sequence). V lost 1 base to trimming and J lost 5 bases, with 9 bases between them. The CDR3 is made up of 15 amino acids. The CDR3 region is CATSRAALDNSPLHF. The CDR3 DNA is TGTGCCACCAGCAGAGCCGCTTTAGATAATTCACCCCTCCACTTT.

The V gene is TRBV20-1, the J gene TRBJ2-5; D is ambiguous. CDR1 is DFQATT, CDR2 SNEGSKA, per germline (reference sequence). This CDR3 contains 13 residues. The V gene lost 3 bases and the J gene lost 3 bases, with 11 bases spanning the gap. CDR3 DNA: TGCAGTGCTAGGGAACTGGATAAAGAGACCCAGTACTTC. Protein sequence: CSARELDKETQYF.

The genes are TRBV2 and TRBJ2-7; TRBD1 aligns across 7 bases. The CDR3 consists of 16 residues. Losses at the gene ends were 3 bases for V and 3 bases for J; bases not matched to a gene: 11. Germline CDR1 SNHLY, CDR2 FYNNEI. The CDR3 loop is CASSDSADRTIYEQYF. CDR3 DNA: TGTGCCAGCAGTGACTCAGCGGACAGGACCATCTACGAGCAGTACTTC.

The rearrangement joins TRBV6-2 or TRBV6-3 to TRBJ2-5, with a tentative D call TRBD2 (5 bases). The CDR3 totals 16 residues. Trimming pared 0 bases from V and 1 base from J, leaving 12 bases between. Germline assignment: CDR1 MNHEY and CDR2 SVGEGT. CDR3 in DNA: TGTGCCAGCAGTTACTCGGCAGGTCGGGGCCAAGAGACCCAGTACTTC. As protein: CASSYSAGRGQETQYF.

This clonotype was detected a few times. The chain recombines TRBV5-1 with TRBJ2-1; D may be TRBD1 (6 bases). The CDR3 spans 14 residues. Germline values: CDR1 SGHRS, CDR2 YFSETQ. V dropped 5 bases and J dropped 3 bases, with 12 bases sitting between them. In DNA form, the CDR3 reads TGCGCCAGCAGTCCGGACAGTCTCTACAATGAGCAGTTCTTC. Residues: CASSPDSLYNEQFF.